The text below deals with one T cell receptor (beta chain). This table comes from immunoSEQ multiplex PCR, and its TCRdb copy is limited to in-frame clones, with some not included. The table lists hundreds of thousands of clones, about 86% of them singletons. Germline lookup yields CDR1 SGHRS and CDR2 YFSETQ. The V end was cut by 4 bases, the J end by 0 bases, with 8 bases between. The CDR3 has 15 residues. The source of the sample is a study of blood T cell repertoires in COVID-19. Across the whole study: From T cells, B-cell-depleted T cells, or PBMCs came the material, which was cDNA or gDNA.

Donors were grouped by their self-reported clinical history. This chain uses TRBV5-1 with TRBJ2-6; D gene unclear. Sequenced: PBMCs or T cells enriched from blood (not recorded which). The sequence was collected from a woman in her 30s who had been exposed to COVID-19. Written as DNA, the CDR3 is TGCGCCAGCAGCATACAGAGCTCTGGGGCCAACGTCCTGACTTTC. Residues: CASSIQSSGANVLTF.